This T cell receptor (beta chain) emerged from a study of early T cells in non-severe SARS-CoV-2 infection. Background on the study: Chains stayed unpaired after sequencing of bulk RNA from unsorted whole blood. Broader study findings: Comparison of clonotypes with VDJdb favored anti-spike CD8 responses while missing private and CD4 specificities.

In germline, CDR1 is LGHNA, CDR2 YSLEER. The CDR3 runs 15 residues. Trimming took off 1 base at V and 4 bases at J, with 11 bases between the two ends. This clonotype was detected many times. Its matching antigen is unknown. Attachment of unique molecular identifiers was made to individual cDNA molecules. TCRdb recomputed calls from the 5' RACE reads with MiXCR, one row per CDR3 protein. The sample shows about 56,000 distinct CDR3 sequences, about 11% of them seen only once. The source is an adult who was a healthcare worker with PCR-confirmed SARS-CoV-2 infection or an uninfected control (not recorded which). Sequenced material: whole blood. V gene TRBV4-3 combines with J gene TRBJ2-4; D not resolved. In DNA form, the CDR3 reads TGCGCCAGCAGCCAAGGACGGGCAGTTAAAAACATTCAGTACTTC. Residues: CASSQGRAVKNIQYF.